These 8 T cell receptor beta chains came from one sample sequenced in a study of early T cells in non-severe SARS-CoV-2 infection. TCRdb recomputed calls from the 5' RACE reads with MiXCR, one row per CDR3 protein. The sample contains 60,000 or so distinct CDR3 sequences, about 12% of which appear only once. Sequencing was performed on whole blood. The receptors derive from an adult who was a healthcare worker with PCR-confirmed SARS-CoV-2 infection or an uninfected control (not recorded which).

Ten or more counts support this clonotype. The chain is built from TRBV20-1 and TRBJ2-5; 12 bases fit TRBD2. The CDR3 consists of 15 residues. The trim removed 6 bases at V and 4 bases at J, leaving 9 bases unmatched. Germline CDR1 DFQATT, CDR2 SNEGSKA (reference sequence). DNA of the CDR3: TGCAGTGCCCCCTCTAGCGGGGGGGCCCCAGAGACCCAGTACTTC. Its translation is CSAPSSGGAPETQYF.

This clonotype was counted only a few times. This rearrangement joins TRBV20-1 to TRBJ2-1; 7 nucleotides align to TRBD2. The germline gives CDR1 DFQATT, CDR2 SNEGSKA (reference sequence). There are 15 residues in the CDR3. J lost 0 bases, V lost 5 bases, and 7 bases had no gene match. DNA of the CDR3: TGCAGTGCTTCCCCCGGGGGGAGCTCCTACAATGAGCAGTTCTTC. This translates into CSASPGGSSYNEQFF.

The chain uses TRBV14 and TRBJ2-7; a possible D gene is TRBD2 (6 bases). Germline V gene lookup returns CDR1 SGHDN and CDR2 FVKESK. Deletions cut 2 bases from V and 2 bases from J, with 13 bases between. CDR3 length: 15 residues. DNA of the CDR3: TGTGCCAGCAGCCAAATGGGGGGACGGGCCTACGAGCAGTACTTC. This gives the protein CASSQMGGRAYEQYF.

The chain is built from TRBV5-1 and TRBJ2-7; D may be TRBD1 (6 bases). Germline-derived CDR1 and CDR2 are SGHRS and YFSETQ. V shed 0 bases and J shed 2 bases, with 9 bases lying between them. The CDR3 runs 14 residues. CDR3: CASSLGTDAYEQYF. In DNA form, the CDR3 reads TGCGCCAGCAGCTTGGGGACAGACGCCTACGAGCAGTACTTC. The full variable domain, its missing parts supplied by reference TRBV5-1 and TRBJ2-7, is KAGVTQTPRYLIKTRGQQVTLSCSPISGHRSVSWYQQTPGQGLQFLFEYFSETQRNKGNFPGRFSGRQFSNSRSEMNVSTLELGDSALYLCASSLGTDAYEQYFGPGTRLTVT.

This clonotype was observed many times. The rearrangement uses TRBV10-3 and TRBJ2-3; D may be TRBD2 (5 bases). V shed 4 bases and J shed 2 bases, with 10 bases lying between them. Per the germline V gene, CDR1 is ENHRY and CDR2 is SYGVKD. The CDR3 extends over 14 amino acids. The CDR3, as DNA: TGTGCCATCAGTGTAACAGCGGTCACAGATACGCAGTATTTT. It specifies CAISVTAVTDTQYF.

This clonotype was picked up a small number of times. The J gene is TRBJ2-1, the V gene TRBV18, with D uncertain. Germline V gene lookup returns CDR1 KGHSH and CDR2 LQKENI. The CDR3 consists of 17 residues. Between the trimmed V and J ends, which lost 0 bases and 8 bases, there was a span of 20 bases. CDR3 loop: CASSPPAPLETADEQFF. The DNA for the CDR3 is TGTGCCAGCTCACCACCCGCGCCTTTAGAGACTGCAGATGAGCAGTTCTTC.

Concerning this clonotype itself: Being one base from a much bigger clone, this may be a read error. This rearrangement joins TRBV7-8 to TRBJ2-1, with D unresolved. This CDR3 is 17 amino acids long. The germline V gene has CDR1 SGHVS and CDR2 FQNEAQ. In nucleotides, the CDR3 is TGTGCCAGCAGCGCCTTTGTACCATTAAGCTCCTGCAATGAGCAGTTCTTC. Its translation is CASSAFVPLSSCNEQFF.

This clonotype was counted many times. V and J are TRBV11-2 and TRBJ2-6, with 12 positions matching TRBD1. The V and J ends lost 4 bases and 4 bases, in that order; junction bases with no gene match: 11. This CDR3 spans 19 amino acids. Germline V CDR1 and CDR2: SGHAT, FQNNGV. CDR3 nucleotides: TGTGCCAGCAGCTCCCGTGCGGGACAGGGGGCGCGAGGGGCCAACGTCCTGACTTTC. Translated: CASSSRAGQGARGANVLTF.